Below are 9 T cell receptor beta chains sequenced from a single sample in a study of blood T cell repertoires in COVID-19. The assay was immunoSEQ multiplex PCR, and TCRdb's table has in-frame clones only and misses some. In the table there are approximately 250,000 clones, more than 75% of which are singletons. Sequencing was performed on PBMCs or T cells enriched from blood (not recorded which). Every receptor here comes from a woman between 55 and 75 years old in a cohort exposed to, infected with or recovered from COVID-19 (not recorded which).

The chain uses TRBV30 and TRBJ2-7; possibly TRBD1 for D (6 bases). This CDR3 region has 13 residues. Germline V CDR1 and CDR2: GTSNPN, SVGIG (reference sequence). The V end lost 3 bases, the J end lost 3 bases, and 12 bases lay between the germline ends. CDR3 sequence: CAWRRGKGYEQYF. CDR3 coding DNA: TGTGCCTGGAGGAGGGGGAAAGGCTACGAGCAGTACTTC.

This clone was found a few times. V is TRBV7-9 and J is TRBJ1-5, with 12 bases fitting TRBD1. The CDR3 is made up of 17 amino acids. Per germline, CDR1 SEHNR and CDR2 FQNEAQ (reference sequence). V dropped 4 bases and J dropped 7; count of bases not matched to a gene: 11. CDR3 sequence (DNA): TGTGCCAGCAGCTCCCAAAAGGAGGGGACAGGGGGCCAGCCCCAGCATTTT. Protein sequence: CASSSQKEGTGGQPQHF.

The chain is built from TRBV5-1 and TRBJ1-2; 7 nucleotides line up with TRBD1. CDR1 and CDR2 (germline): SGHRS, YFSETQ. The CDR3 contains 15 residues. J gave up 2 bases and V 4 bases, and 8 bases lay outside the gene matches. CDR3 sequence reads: CASSRQQGRNYGYTF. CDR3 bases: TGCGCCAGCAGCCGGCAACAGGGGAGGAACTATGGCTACACCTTC.

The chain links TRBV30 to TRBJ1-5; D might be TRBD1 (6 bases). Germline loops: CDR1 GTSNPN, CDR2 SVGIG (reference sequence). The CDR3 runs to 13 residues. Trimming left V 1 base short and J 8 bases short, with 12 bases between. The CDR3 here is CAWSGRGSEPQHF. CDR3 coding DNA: TGTGCCTGGAGTGGCAGGGGTTCGGAGCCCCAGCATTTT.

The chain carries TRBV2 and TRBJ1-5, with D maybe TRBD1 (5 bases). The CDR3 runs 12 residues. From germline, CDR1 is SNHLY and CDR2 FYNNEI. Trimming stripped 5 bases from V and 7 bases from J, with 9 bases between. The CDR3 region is CASSSGFQPQHF. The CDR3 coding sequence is TGTGCCAGCAGTTCAGGGTTCCAGCCCCAGCATTTT.

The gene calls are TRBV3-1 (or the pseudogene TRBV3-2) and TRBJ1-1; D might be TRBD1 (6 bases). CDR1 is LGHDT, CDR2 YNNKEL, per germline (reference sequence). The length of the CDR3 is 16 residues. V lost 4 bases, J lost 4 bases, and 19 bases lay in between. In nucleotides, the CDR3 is TGTGCCAGCAGCCCGGTCTGGACAGTTAGGGGCACTGAAGCTTTCTTT. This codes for CASSPVWTVRGTEAFF.

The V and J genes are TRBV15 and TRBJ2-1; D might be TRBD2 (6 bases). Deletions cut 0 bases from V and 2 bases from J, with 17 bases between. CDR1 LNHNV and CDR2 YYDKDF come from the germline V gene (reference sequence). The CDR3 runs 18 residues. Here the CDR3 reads CATSREPPKIAAYNEQFF. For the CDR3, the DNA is TGTGCCACCAGCAGAGAACCCCCTAAGATAGCGGCCTACAATGAGCAGTTCTTC.

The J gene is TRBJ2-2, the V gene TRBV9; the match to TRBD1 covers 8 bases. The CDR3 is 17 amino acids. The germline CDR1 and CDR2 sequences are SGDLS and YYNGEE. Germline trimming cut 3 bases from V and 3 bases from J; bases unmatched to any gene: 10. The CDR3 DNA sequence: TGTGCCAGCAGCGCTAACCGGGACAGGTCGGACACCGGGGAGCTGTTTTTT. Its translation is CASSANRDRSDTGELFF.

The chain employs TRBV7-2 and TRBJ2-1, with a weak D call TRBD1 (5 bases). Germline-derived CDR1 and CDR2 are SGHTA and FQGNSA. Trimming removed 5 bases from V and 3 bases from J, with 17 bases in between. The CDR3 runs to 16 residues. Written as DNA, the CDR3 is TGTGCCAGCAGCAAGAGTGGGCAGGGTAACTACAATGAGCAGTTCTTC. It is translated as CASSKSGQGNYNEQFF. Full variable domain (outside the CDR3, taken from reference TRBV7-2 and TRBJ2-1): GAGVSQSPSNKVTEKGKDVELRCDPISGHTALYWYRQSLGQGLEFLIYFQGNSAPDKSGLPSDRFSAERTGGSVSTLTIQRTQQEDSAVYLCASSKSGQGNYNEQFFGPGTRLTVL.